This is a list of T cell receptor beta chains from one sample in a study of cytomegalovirus exposure and HLA in healthy donors. Profiled with immunoSEQ multiplex PCR; TCRdb holds only in-frame clones, not every one. The sample carries 110,000 or so clones, around 77% recorded once. The source material was PBMCs. The source of these receptors is a man aged 45 to 65 in good health and CMV-seropositive. Both conserved end residues are part of each CDR3. The order of the fields is clone size, J gene, D gene, V gene, CDR3 protein, CDR3 DNA. D genes are given only for firm matches. Size values are once, few and many counts, or a class for expanded clones, and some rows have none.

abundance: .; j_gene: TRBJ2-4; d_gene: TRBD1; v_gene: TRBV5-1; CDR3aa: CASSLEGQIQYF; CDR3nt: TGCGCCAGCAGCTTAGAGGGACAGATTCAGTACTTC
abundance: .; j_gene: TRBJ2-4; d_gene: TRBD2; v_gene: TRBV18; CDR3aa: CASSPGPGRGNIQYF; CDR3nt: TGTGCCAGCTCACCAGGTCCAGGGAGGGGAAACATTCAGTACTTC
abundance: .; j_gene: TRBJ2-7; d_gene: TRBD1; v_gene: TRBV5-1; CDR3aa: CASTGTVSSYEQYF; CDR3nt: TGCGCCAGCACTGGGACAGTGAGCTCCTACGAGCAGTACTTC
abundance: .; j_gene: TRBJ2-3; d_gene: TRBD1; v_gene: TRBV7-9; CDR3aa: CASSFPQGTATDTQYF; CDR3nt: TGTGCCAGCAGCTTCCCTCAGGGGACAGCCACAGATACGCAGTATTTT
abundance: .; j_gene: TRBJ2-5; d_gene: .; v_gene: TRBV7-9; CDR3aa: CASSLPGSETQYF; CDR3nt: TGTGCCAGCAGTTTACCAGGATCAGAGACCCAGTACTTC
abundance: few; j_gene: TRBJ1-1; d_gene: .; v_gene: TRBV6-1; CDR3aa: CASMRVEEAFF; CDR3nt: TGTGCCAGCATGCGAGTAGAAGAAGCTTTCTTT
abundance: .; j_gene: TRBJ2-2; d_gene: .; v_gene: TRBV6-4; CDR3aa: CASSHGADGELFF; CDR3nt: TGTGCCAGCAGTCACGGAGCCGACGGGGAGCTGTTTTTT
abundance: .; j_gene: TRBJ2-3; d_gene: .; v_gene: TRBV14; CDR3aa: CASSQIQADTQYF; CDR3nt: TGTGCCAGCAGCCAAATCCAGGCAGATACGCAGTATTTT
abundance: .; j_gene: TRBJ2-5; d_gene: .; v_gene: TRBV5-1; CDR3aa: CASSLAGSTLEQYF; CDR3nt: TGCGCCAGCAGCCTGGCAGGGTCCACCCTGGAGCAGTACTTC
abundance: .; j_gene: TRBJ2-6; d_gene: .; v_gene: TRBV15; CDR3aa: CATSRGSSSGANVLTF; CDR3nt: TGTGCCACCAGCAGAGGGTCCAGCTCTGGGGCCAACGTCCTGACTTTC
abundance: .; j_gene: TRBJ2-3; d_gene: .; v_gene: TRBV7-9; CDR3aa: CASSPQTGAGSTDTQYF; CDR3nt: TGTGCCAGCAGCCCCCAAACCGGCGCCGGGAGCACAGATACGCAGTATTTT
abundance: .; j_gene: TRBJ2-1; d_gene: .; v_gene: TRBV2; CDR3aa: CASSESVTYNEQFF; CDR3nt: TGTGCCAGCAGTGAATCGGTTACCTACAATGAGCAGTTCTTC
abundance: .; j_gene: TRBJ2-1; d_gene: TRBD2; v_gene: TRBV7-2; CDR3aa: CASSLGAGGNNEQFF; CDR3nt: TGTGCCAGCAGCTTAGGAGCGGGGGGGAACAATGAGCAGTTCTTC
abundance: .; j_gene: TRBJ2-7; d_gene: TRBD2; v_gene: TRBV5-1; CDR3aa: CASSPLTGGAYEQYF; CDR3nt: TGCGCCAGCAGCCCGCTGACGGGGGGGGCCTACGAGCAGTACTTC
abundance: .; j_gene: TRBJ2-3; d_gene: .; v_gene: TRBV7-9; CDR3aa: CASSLGADTQYF; CDR3nt: TGTGCCAGCAGCTTAGGAGCAGATACGCAGTATTTT
abundance: few; j_gene: TRBJ2-7; d_gene: TRBD2; v_gene: TRBV6-5; CDR3aa: CASSYFVSGGSYEQYF; CDR3nt: TGTGCCAGCAGTTACTTTGTTAGCGGGGGCTCCTACGAGCAGTACTTC